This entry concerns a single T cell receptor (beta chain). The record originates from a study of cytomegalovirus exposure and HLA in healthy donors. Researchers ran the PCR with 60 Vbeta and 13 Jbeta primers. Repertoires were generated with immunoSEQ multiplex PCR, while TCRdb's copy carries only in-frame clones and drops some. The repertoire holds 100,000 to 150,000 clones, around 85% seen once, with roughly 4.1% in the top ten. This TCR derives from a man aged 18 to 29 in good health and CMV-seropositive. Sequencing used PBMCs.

The CDR3 spells CASSQEWQETQYF. The CDR3 DNA is TGTGCCAGCAGCCAGGAATGGCAAGAGACCCAGTACTTC. The chain employs TRBV7-9 and TRBJ2-5; no reliable D call. Germline-derived CDR1 and CDR2 are SEHNR and FQNEAQ (reference sequence). Trimming stripped 5 bases from V and 2 bases from J, with 9 bases between. This CDR3 has 13 amino acids.